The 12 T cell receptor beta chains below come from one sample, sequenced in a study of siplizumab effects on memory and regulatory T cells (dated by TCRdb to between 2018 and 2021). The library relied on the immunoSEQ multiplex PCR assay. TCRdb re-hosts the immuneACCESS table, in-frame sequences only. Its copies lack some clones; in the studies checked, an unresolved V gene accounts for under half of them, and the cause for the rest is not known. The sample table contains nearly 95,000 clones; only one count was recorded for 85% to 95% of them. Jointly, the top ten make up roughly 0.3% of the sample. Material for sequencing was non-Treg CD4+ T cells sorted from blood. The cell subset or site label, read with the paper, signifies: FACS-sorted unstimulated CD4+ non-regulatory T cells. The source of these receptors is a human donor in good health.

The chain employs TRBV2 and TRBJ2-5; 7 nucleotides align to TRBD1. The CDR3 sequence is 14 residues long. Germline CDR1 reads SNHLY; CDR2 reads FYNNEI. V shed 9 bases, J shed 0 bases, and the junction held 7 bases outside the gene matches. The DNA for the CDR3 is TGTGCCAGTAGTAAGGGGGCGGACCAAGAGACCCAGTACTTC. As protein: CASSKGADQETQYF.

In nucleotides, the CDR3 is TGCAGTGCTAGGTTATATGGCTACACCTTC. Translation: CSARLYGYTF. This chain links TRBV20-1 with TRBJ1-2; D ambiguous. Deletions cut 3 bases from V and 5 bases from J, with 4 bases between. The CDR3 is 10 amino acids. The germline gives CDR1 DFQATT, CDR2 SNEGSKA (reference sequence).

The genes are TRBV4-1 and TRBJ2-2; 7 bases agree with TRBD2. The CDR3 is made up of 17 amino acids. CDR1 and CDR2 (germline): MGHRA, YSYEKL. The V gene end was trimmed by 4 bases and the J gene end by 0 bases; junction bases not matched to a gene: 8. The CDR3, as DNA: TGCGCCAGCAGCCGTAAGCTCGGGGGGACGAACACCGGGGAGCTGTTTTTT. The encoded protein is CASSRKLGGTNTGELFF.

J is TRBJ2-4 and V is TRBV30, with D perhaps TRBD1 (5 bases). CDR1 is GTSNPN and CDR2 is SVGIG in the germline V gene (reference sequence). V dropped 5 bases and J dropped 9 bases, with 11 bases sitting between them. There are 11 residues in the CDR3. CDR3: CAWGGAAIQYF. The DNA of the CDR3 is TGTGCCTGGGGTGGGGCGGCCATTCAGTACTTC.

This chain's CDR3 is CASSLRTSDTGELFF. In nucleotides, the CDR3 is TGTGCCAGCAGCTTGCGGACTAGCGACACCGGGGAGCTGTTTTTT. The gene calls are TRBV5-5 and TRBJ2-2; 9 bases match TRBD2. The CDR3 length is 15 residues. With 1 base clipped from V and 3 bases from J, the junction kept 1 base outside the gene matches. Germline values: CDR1 SGHKS, CDR2 YYEKEE (reference sequence).

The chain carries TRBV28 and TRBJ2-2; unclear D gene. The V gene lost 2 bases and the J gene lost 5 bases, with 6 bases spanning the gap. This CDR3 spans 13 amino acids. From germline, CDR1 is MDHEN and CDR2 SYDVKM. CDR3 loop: CASSLGWTGELFF. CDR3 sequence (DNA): TGTGCCAGCAGTTTAGGATGGACCGGGGAGCTGTTTTTT.

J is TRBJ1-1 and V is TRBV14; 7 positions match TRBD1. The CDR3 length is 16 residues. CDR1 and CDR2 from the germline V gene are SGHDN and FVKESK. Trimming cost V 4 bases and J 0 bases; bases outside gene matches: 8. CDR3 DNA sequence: TGTGCCAGCAGCCCTAGACAGGGAAGGTTGAACACTGAAGCTTTCTTT. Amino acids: CASSPRQGRLNTEAFF.

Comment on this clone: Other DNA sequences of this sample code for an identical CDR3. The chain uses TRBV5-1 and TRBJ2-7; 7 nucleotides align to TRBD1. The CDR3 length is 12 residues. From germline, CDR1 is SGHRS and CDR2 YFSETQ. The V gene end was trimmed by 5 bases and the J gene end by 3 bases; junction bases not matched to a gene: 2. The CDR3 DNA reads TGCGCCAGCAGTCGGGACAGCTACGAGCAGTACTTC. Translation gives CASSRDSYEQYF.

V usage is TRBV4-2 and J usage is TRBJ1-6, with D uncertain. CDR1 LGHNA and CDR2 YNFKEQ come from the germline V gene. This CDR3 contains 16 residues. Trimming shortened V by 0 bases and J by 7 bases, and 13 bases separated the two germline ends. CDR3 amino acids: CASSQDRARGNSPLHF. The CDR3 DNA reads TGTGCCAGCAGCCAAGATAGGGCCAGAGGCAATTCACCCCTCCACTTT.

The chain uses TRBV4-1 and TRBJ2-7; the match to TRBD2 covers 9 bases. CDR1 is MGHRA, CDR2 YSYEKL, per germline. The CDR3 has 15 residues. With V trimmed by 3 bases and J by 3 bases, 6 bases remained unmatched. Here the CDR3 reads CASSQERGAGYEQYF. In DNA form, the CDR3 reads TGCGCCAGCAGCCAGGAGCGGGGGGCGGGCTACGAGCAGTACTTC.

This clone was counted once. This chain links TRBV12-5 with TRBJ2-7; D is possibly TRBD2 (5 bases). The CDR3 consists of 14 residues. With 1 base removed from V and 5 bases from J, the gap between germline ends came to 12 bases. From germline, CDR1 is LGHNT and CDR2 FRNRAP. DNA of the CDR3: TGTGCTAGTGGTTTGGGACTCTCTAGCAACGAGCAGTACTTC. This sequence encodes CASGLGLSSNEQYF.

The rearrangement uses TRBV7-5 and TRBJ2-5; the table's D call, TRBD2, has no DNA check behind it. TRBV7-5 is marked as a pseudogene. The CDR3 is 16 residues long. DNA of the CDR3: TGTGCCAGAAGCCACCGAGTAGCGGGAGTGGAAGAGACCCAGTACTTC. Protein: CARSHRVAGVEETQYF.